Sequencing of this T cell receptor beta chain was carried out in a study of cytomegalovirus exposure and HLA in healthy donors (dated by TCRdb to 2016 to 2017). Regarding the complete study: According to an earlier analysis of a few hundred of the donors, about 179 million T cells yielded roughly 100 million unique TCR beta sequences and about 280 Gb of sequence data. An early release that covered about 600 HLA-typed donors contained approximately 320 gigabases of sequencing data and tens of millions of unique TCR sequences. Of the roughly 410 genotyped donors, roughly 76% were placed in the genetic ancestry cluster associated with self-reported Caucasian donors. The study aimed to test whether cataloging public T cell receptors could reveal signatures of past pathogen exposure. The study used immunosequencing to profile the T cell repertoires of under 700 subjects and linked those repertoires to cytomegalovirus serostatus. Besides the first cohort of hundreds of subjects, a separate validation cohort made up of 95 to 150 different subjects was used. To predict cytomegalovirus infection status, the study brought together high-throughput TCR immunosequencing, statistical association of individual TCRs with disease status, and machine learning. A later analysis re-analyzed previously published TCR beta repertoires from 666 donors and added high-resolution HLA genotyping to study TCR occurrence patterns. The later analysis used no new phenotypic data to find candidate immune exposures, relying instead on TCR beta sequences and their occurrence across donors. An earlier analysis of 587 of the donors applied high-throughput TCR beta sequencing to assess whether each TCR beta V gene segment acted as functional or pseudogenic. Alongside the repertoire data, information on donor age, sex, ethnicity and CMV serostatus was compiled. Genome-wide SNP genotypes for about 55% of the roughly 670 donors were used in a later genetic analysis, which treated that subset as a discovery cohort. All discovery cohort repertoires had been generated using a single sequencing platform. Both class I and class II loci were covered by HLA typing, at four-digit resolution. Typing coverage varied by locus: about 629-630 donors for A, B, C, DRB1 and DQB1; around 560 for DQA1; around 570 for DPA1; under 490 for DPB1. Roughly five DR-DQ haplotypes were handled as single units for association and clustering, since linkage in the cohort was strong. Across approximately 420 genotyped donors of the cohort, an average of roughly 250,000 unique TCR beta nucleotide sequences per donor were sequenced, and 15% to 20% of those sequences were non-productive.

On the study overall, not on this receptor specifically: A later analysis found that most CMV-associated TCR beta chains appeared HLA-restricted, with HLA associations seemingly driven largely by CMV exposure. While some public TCRs were present in many individuals, most TCR sequences turned up only very rarely across donors. A further reported finding was that TCR beta sequences accurately predicted the HLA-A and HLA-B alleles for most subjects in the first cohort. Three of the identified cytomegalovirus-associated TCR beta chains were confirmed in vitro to be specific for cytomegalovirus antigens. A cluster of highly shared sequence variants was judged likely to represent a technical artifact of the sequencing pipeline. In both the original and validation cohorts, the classifier was reported to diagnose cytomegalovirus status with high specificity and sensitivity. Correlated functional status among segregating V segments might be attributable to linkage disequilibrium, but an unknown experimental factor could not be ruled out. In a later analysis, 16,951 TCR beta sequences were associated with specific HLA alleles at a false discovery rate of 0.05. For the cohort, immune exposure information was limited to CMV serostatus. In a later analysis, TCR association rates were found to vary across HLA loci, with the most associated TCRs seen for DRB1 alleles and the fewest for HLA-C alleles. The study gave a list of 150 to 200 TCR beta chains associated with cytomegalovirus. The cohort was sequenced for TCR beta chains only, and without alpha or paired-chain data the features that could be detected were limited. In an earlier analysis of approximately 600 of the donors, most TCR beta V segments were observed in productive rearrangements about 87% or about 30% of the time, broadly matching IMGT annotations. The earlier analysis of nearly 600 of the donors excluded 15 to 20 rarely observed V segments, including chromosome 9 orphons, because counts were too low. It was suggested by the authors that the approach could potentially be generalized to other disease states and immunological phenotypes. HLA typing was unavailable for some donors at each locus, so association tests used only the typed subset. Compared with the 666-donor mean, donors in an Asian-associated ancestry cluster had fewer N-insertions in productive TCRs, according to a later genetic analysis. V-gene and J-gene trimming of TCR beta chains was associated with a missense DCLRE1C variant in a later genetic analysis, and the association was replicated in an independent cohort. In a later analysis, HLA-associated TCR beta chains showed more clonal expansion and lower generation probabilities than non-associated chains that were equally common. In a later analysis, several top co-occurrence clusters were reported to appear linked to parvovirus B19, influenza, CMV and Epstein-Barr virus. The 87-base-pair reads could not distinguish some IMGT-functional V segments, including TRBV6-2 and TRBV6-3, so those segments were excluded. Strong co-occurrence of HLA alleles, especially DR and DQ, made assigning TCR associations to individual alleles difficult. The presence/absence analyses assumed that sequencing depth was roughly uniform across donors, and that assumption may not be true.

The library was prepared using the immunoSEQ multiplex PCR assay. The multiplex PCR relied on a mix of 60 forward primers for TCR Vbeta segments and 13 reverse primers for TCR Jbeta segments. The CDR3 region of rearranged TCR beta genes was amplified from genomic DNA with a multiplex PCR assay. The amplified TCR beta libraries were sequenced on the Illumina HiSeq System as 87-base-pair reads. Turning to the authors' computational methods: In a later analysis, 80 million or so unique TCR beta chains were counted across the approximately 670 repertoires, and approximately 9.9 million of these chains were shared by at least two donors. Raw reads were error-corrected and collapsed into unique sequences by a nearest-neighbor algorithm in which closely related sequences were merged to remove PCR and sequencing errors. Alignment of CDR3 sequences to IMGT reference sequences was used to assign V, D and J gene segments. For a sequence to be retained, a match of at least six nucleotides was required to both a V gene segment and a J gene segment. A rearrangement was called productive if the CDR3 had no stop codons and remained in frame with V and J, and every other rearrangement was called non-productive. Following IMGT convention, CDR3 was defined as the stretch from the second conserved V-encoded cysteine to the conserved J-encoded phenylalanine. The earlier analysis of some 540 of the donors excluded any sequence lacking an unambiguous match to a single V gene segment. In an earlier analysis of about 590 of the donors, a V segment was called functional when productive rearrangements were above 56.7%, and segregating when the standard deviation between donors exceeded 5%. To diagnose cytomegalovirus status from the catalog of TCR beta chain sequences, a statistical classification framework was built. In a later analysis, TCR nucleotide sequences were compared against IMGT/GENE-DB human TR gene sequences so that V and J genes could be assigned. The TCRdist pipeline was used in a later analysis to assign CDR3 sequences and most-parsimonious VDJ recombination scenarios. A later analysis defined each TCR beta chain by its CDR3 amino acid sequence plus V-gene family, and excluded reads lacking a unique V-gene family. In a later analysis, 450 to 600 highly shared, low-generation-probability nucleotide sequences were removed to address suspected cross-contamination and a sequencing artifact. A later analysis calculated a clonal expansion index for each public chain from normalized within-repertoire ranks of inferred template counts. In a later analysis, generation probabilities were computed with a VDJ recombination model fitted to out-of-frame rearrangements, and the resulting probabilities were checked against IGoR. Hypergeometric tests were used in a later analysis to score TCR-TCR, TCR-HLA and TCR-CMV co-occurrence, with a repertoire-size bias correction applied to the TCR pairs. False discovery rates were estimated in a later analysis by permuting HLA or CMV assignments 20 times. In a later analysis, co-occurring TCRs were grouped using DBSCAN, and TCRdist sequence similarity was added for clustering within HLA-allele-positive subsets. Co-occurrence clustering excluded repertoires with fewer than 30,000 or more than 120,000 public chains, plus five with anomalous nucleotide sharing. TCRdb's version of the immuneACCESS table is confined to in-frame rearrangements and falls short of the full clone set. An unresolved V gene accounts for under half of the shortfall where checked; the remainder is of unknown origin. V and J calls and clone size are copied from that table; D and trimming were computed from the DNA. Recorded for this sample are about 200,000 clones; almost 80% of them occurred a single time. 3% to 4.5% of the sample is held by the ten biggest clonotypes.

The cohort was made up of 500 to 800 healthy bone marrow donors. All cohort members were sampled while nominally healthy, although unrecorded immune exposures were likely present. The donor was CMV seronegative and was included in the group of about 350 seronegative cohort members. Each donor provided a peripheral blood sample, and peripheral blood mononuclear cells were used for TCR beta sequencing. Genomic DNA was extracted from the blood cell samples with the Qiagen DNeasy Blood Extraction Kit. For this clone: What antigen it recognizes has not been identified. There are no base qualities to consult, and no much larger clone falls within one base.

CDR3 length: 12 amino acids, cysteine to phenylalanine. Only the CDR3 DNA stays, 36 bases, in frame from base 1. V is reduced by 8 bases and J by 1 base, leaving a spacing of 7 bases between them. Based on the germline V gene, the CDR1 and CDR2 sequences are SGHVS and FQNEAQ. This clonotype was obtained from a male donor in good health and CMV-seronegative. This sequence uses TRBV7-8 and TRBJ2-3, and TRBD1 may be the D gene, going by 5 matching bases. The material sequenced was PBMCs. Here is the DNA: TGTGCCAGCTTACAGGGCACAGATACGCAGTATTTT. Translated, this is CASLQGTDTQYF.